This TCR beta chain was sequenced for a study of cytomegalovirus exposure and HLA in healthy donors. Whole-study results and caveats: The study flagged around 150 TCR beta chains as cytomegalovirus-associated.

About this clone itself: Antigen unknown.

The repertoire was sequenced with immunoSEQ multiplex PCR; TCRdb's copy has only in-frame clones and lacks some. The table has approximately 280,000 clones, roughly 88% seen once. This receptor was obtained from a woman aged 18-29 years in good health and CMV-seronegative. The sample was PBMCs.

CDR3 protein: CASSPPPGGGDTQYF. The DNA of the CDR3 is TGTGCCAGCAGTCCCCCCCCCGGGGGAGGGGATACGCAGTATTTT. The chain has TRBV28 and TRBJ2-3; 7 bases map to TRBD2. The CDR3 totals 15 residues. V lost 5 bases to trimming and J lost 6 bases; unmatched junction nucleotides: 11. CDR1 and CDR2 (germline): MDHEN, SYDVKM.